This T cell receptor (beta chain) was identified in a study of glioma-infiltrating T cells. Using RNA template, CDR3s of TCR alpha and beta were amplified with iRepertoire arm-PCR. TCRdb itself ran the multiplex PCR reads through MiXCR, one entry per CDR3 protein. The table has under 200,000 distinct CDR3 sequences, around 32% seen once. Per germline, CDR1 SQVTM and CDR2 ANQGSEA. The CDR3 contains 14 residues. The ends were cut back, 8 bases at V and 4 bases at J, with 19 bases in the middle. The receptor's source is a human donor with low-grade glioma or glioblastoma, undergoing nonglioma brain surgery, or in good health (not recorded which). What was sequenced was glioma tissue, nonneoplastic brain tissue, or PBMCs (not recorded which). The chain combines TRBV29-1 with TRBJ2-3, with D possibly called TRBD1 or TRBD2 (5 bases each). CDR3 sequence (DNA): TGCAGCATGCCGGGACCCCGAGGCGCAGATACGCAGTATTTT. This gives the protein CSMPGPRGADTQYF.